The TCR beta chain described here comes from a study of T cell responses to AZD1222 COVID-19 vaccine. CDR1 is LNHNV and CDR2 is YYDKDF in the germline V gene (reference sequence). J gave up 6 bases and V 0 bases, and 7 bases lay outside the gene matches. The CDR3 is 15 residues long. Generated by immunoSEQ multiplex PCR, the TCRdb table keeps only in-frame clones and is missing some. The sample has 190,000 or so clones; 80% to 95% are singletons. This TCR was sampled from an adult who received the AZD1222 COVID-19 vaccine. The chain employs TRBV15 and TRBJ1-2; 7 bases align to TRBD1. The sample was peripheral blood, taken 28 days after the second AZD1222 dose. CDR3 coding DNA: TGTGCCACCAGCAGAGAGCGACAGGGCCGGAATGGCTACACCTTC. It translates to CATSRERQGRNGYTF.